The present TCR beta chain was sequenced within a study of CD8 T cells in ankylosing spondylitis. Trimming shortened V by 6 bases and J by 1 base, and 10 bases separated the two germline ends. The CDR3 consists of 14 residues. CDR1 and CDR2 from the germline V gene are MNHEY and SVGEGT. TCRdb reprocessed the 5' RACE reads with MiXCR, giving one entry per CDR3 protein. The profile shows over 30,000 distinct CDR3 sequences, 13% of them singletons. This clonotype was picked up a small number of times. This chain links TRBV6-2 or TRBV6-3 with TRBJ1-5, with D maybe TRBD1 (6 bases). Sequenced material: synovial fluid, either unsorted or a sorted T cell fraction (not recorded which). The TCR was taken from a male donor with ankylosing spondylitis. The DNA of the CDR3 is TGTGCCAGCAGACAAGACAGGAGCAATCAGCCCCAGCATTTT. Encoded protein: CASRQDRSNQPQHF.